This T cell receptor beta chain was sequenced in a study of beta chain features in type 1 diabetes. Study-level results: Naive, central memory and regulatory TCRB repertoires appeared more similar among patients than healthy donors. All four CD4+ subsets of Type 1 diabetes patients contained TCRB CDR3s that were moderately but significantly shorter. In type 1 diabetes patients, VDJ junctions had fewer insertions; deletions at these junctions were more frequent.

This clone was counted a few times. Its antigen remains unidentified. Other DNA sequences from this sample encode an identical CDR3 as well. Sampling consisted of one heparinised blood draw per donor, averaging approximately 100 mL. Purity above 95% was achieved in all sorted populations. Germline CDR1 reads MDHEN; CDR2 reads SYDVKM. The CDR3 consists of 12 residues. V shed 1 base and J shed 3 bases, with 4 bases lying between them. cDNA synthesis used the whole RNA isolate, giving expressed TCRB sequences. TCRdb's table, derived via immunoSEQ multiplex PCR, lists solely in-frame clones and lacks some. This table holds around 600,000 clones, roughly 12% found once.

This chain links TRBV28 with TRBJ2-7; no firm D call. The clonotype comes from a man aged 30 to 39 with type 1 diabetes. The sample was naive CD4+ T cells from blood. This CDR3 reads CASSLYSYEQYF. CDR3 nucleotide sequence: TGTGCCAGCAGTTTATACAGCTACGAGCAGTACTTC.